The 24 T cell receptor beta chains below come from one sample, sequenced in a study of CD8 T cells in ankylosing spondylitis. Study-wide points: In ankylosing spondylitis blood, a motif of 7 to 9 highly homologous TCR beta variants appeared characteristic.

For these receptors, no antigen is known. TCRdb used MiXCR to reprocess the 5' RACE reads, holding one entry per CDR3 protein. Of about 540,000 distinct CDR3 sequences in the sample, approximately 11% were seen once. Sequences were obtained from blood, either unsorted or a sorted T cell fraction (not recorded which). These receptors were collected from a male donor with ankylosing spondylitis.

This clonotype was seen more than once but under ten times. The chain employs TRBV24-1 and TRBJ2-5; 8 nucleotides agree with TRBD1. In germline, CDR1 is KGHDR, CDR2 SFDVKD. Trimming cost V 3 bases and J 1 base; bases outside gene matches: 6. The length of the CDR3 is 16 residues. The CDR3 region has the DNA TGTGCCACCAGTGATGACCCGGGACAGGCCCAAGAGACCCAGTACTTC. Its protein product is CATSDDPGQAQETQYF.

This clonotype occurred a few times. The V call is TRBV7-8, the J call TRBJ2-1, with 7 nucleotides matching TRBD2. The CDR3 extends over 15 amino acids. The germline V gene has CDR1 SGHVS and CDR2 FQNEAQ. J gave up 4 bases and V 5 bases, and 8 bases lay outside the gene matches. CDR3 DNA sequence: TGTGCCAGCAGCCAGATAGCTAGCGGATACAATGAGCAGTTCTTC. Its translation: CASSQIASGYNEQFF.

This clonotype occurred a few times. CDR3 sequence reads: CASSEAPGGVSSYNEQFF. CDR3 coding DNA: TGTGCCAGCAGTGAAGCCCCAGGGGGGGTTAGCTCCTACAATGAGCAGTTCTTC. The chain uses TRBV6-1 and TRBJ2-1, with D tentatively TRBD1 or TRBD2 (7 bases each). The CDR3 totals 18 residues. The V gene lost 0 bases and the J gene lost 0 bases, with 15 bases spanning the gap. Germline assignment: CDR1 MNHNS and CDR2 SASEGT.

This sequence joins TRBV2 and TRBJ2-3; D gene unclear. V lost 6 bases to trimming and J lost 0 bases, with 13 bases between them. Germline lookup yields CDR1 SNHLY and CDR2 FYNNEI. This CDR3 region has 15 residues. In DNA, the CDR3 is TGTGCCAGCAGGTTTAGAGAGATTAGCACAGATACGCAGTATTTT. Protein sequence: CASRFREISTDTQYF.

The gene calls are TRBV12-3 or TRBV12-4 and TRBJ1-3, with D unclear. V shed 5 bases and J shed 0 bases, with 8 bases lying between them. CDR3 size: 14 residues. CDR3 bases: TGTGCCAGCAGTAAGACGGTCTCTGGAAACACCATATATTTT. The encoded protein is CASSKTVSGNTIYF.

This clonotype was seen a few times. CDR3 sequence: CSAGASGTGELFF. The CDR3 DNA follows: TGCAGTGCGGGGGCTAGCGGCACCGGGGAGCTGTTTTTT. The rearrangement joins TRBV20-1 to TRBJ2-2; TRBD2 might be the D (7 bases). Trimming pared 6 bases from V and 4 bases from J, leaving 12 bases between. In germline, CDR1 is DFQATT, CDR2 SNEGSKA (reference sequence). This CDR3 spans 13 amino acids.

The chain has TRBV6-2 or TRBV6-3 and TRBJ2-1; tentatively, D is TRBD2 (5 bases). The CDR3 length is 14 residues. Between the trimmed V and J ends, which lost 4 bases and 7 bases, there was a span of 14 bases. In germline, CDR1 is MNHEY, CDR2 SVGEGT. The CDR3 DNA reads TGTGCCAGCAGTTTACAACTCCGGGGTAATGAGCAGTTCTTC. It specifies CASSLQLRGNEQFF.

This clonotype was picked up a small number of times. The rearrangement uses TRBV20-1 and TRBJ2-7, with 9 positions matching TRBD1. Germline V CDR1 and CDR2: DFQATT, SNEGSKA (reference sequence). This CDR3 has 13 residues. The V segment lost 6 bases and the J segment 0 bases; nucleotides outside the gene matches: 3. The CDR3, as DNA: TGCAGTGCGGGACAGGGCAGCTCCTACGAGCAGTACGTC. This gives the protein CSAGQGSSYEQYV.

The chain has TRBV20-1 and TRBJ2-1; the D gene is possibly TRBD2 (6 bases). V shed 7 bases and J shed 3 bases, with 13 bases lying between them. CDR3 length equals 13 residues. The germline gives CDR1 DFQATT, CDR2 SNEGSKA (reference sequence). The CDR3 DNA is TGCAGTGTTTCCAGCGGGCACTACAATGAGCAGTTCTTC. It encodes CSVSSGHYNEQFF.

The V gene is TRBV24-1, the J gene TRBJ2-5; 8 bases are a match to TRBD2. With V trimmed by 5 bases and J by 4 bases, 11 bases remained unmatched. This CDR3 comprises 16 residues. Germline V gene data show CDR1 as KGHDR and CDR2 as SFDVKD. The CDR3 DNA is TGTGCCACCAGTGTCGCCGGACTAGCTAAGGGAGAGACCCAGTACTTC. Protein sequence: CATSVAGLAKGETQYF.

The J gene is TRBJ1-6, the V gene TRBV4-1; 7 nucleotides line up with TRBD1. Unmatched junction bases numbered 12, after V lost 0 bases and J lost 7 bases. The germline CDR1 and CDR2 sequences are MGHRA and YSYEKL. The CDR3 is 18 amino acids. The CDR3 DNA reads as TGCGCCAGCAGCCAAGATCCAGGGGGGGTGATGGGCAATTCACCCCTCCACTTT. This translates into CASSQDPGGVMGNSPLHF.

This clonotype appeared a few times. This sequence joins TRBV7-9 and TRBJ2-3, with a possible D match to TRBD2 (7 bases). Trimming cost V 0 bases and J 6 bases, with 19 bases left between them. The CDR3 loop spans 17 amino acids. The germline V gene encodes CDR1 SEHNR and CDR2 FQNEAQ (reference sequence). The CDR3 spells CASSLALGASGWDTQYF. The CDR3 DNA follows: TGTGCCAGCAGCTTAGCGCTGGGGGCTAGCGGATGGGATACGCAGTATTTT.

This clonotype was observed at least ten times. The V and J genes are TRBV7-9 and TRBJ2-6; TRBD2 might be the D (5 bases). The CDR3 runs 16 residues. The germline CDR1 and CDR2 sequences are SEHNR and FQNEAQ (reference sequence). V lost 2 bases, J lost 0 bases, and 8 bases lay in between. This CDR3 is CASSLQRDSGANVLTF. DNA of the CDR3: TGTGCCAGCAGCTTACAACGGGACTCTGGGGCCAACGTCCTGACTTTC.

V usage is TRBV11-2 and J usage is TRBJ2-2; a possible D gene is TRBD2 (5 bases). Trimming removed 3 bases at V and 9 bases at J, with 11 bases between. Germline V gene data show CDR1 as SGHAT and CDR2 as FQNNGV. CDR3 size: 13 residues. CDR3 protein: CASSLGVGRELFF. Written as DNA, the CDR3 is TGTGCCAGCAGCTTGGGAGTTGGCCGGGAGCTGTTTTTT.

At least ten counts were recorded for this clonotype. The chain joins TRBV12-3 or TRBV12-4 to TRBJ2-7; D call uncertain. The V end was cut by 7 bases, the J end by 3 bases, with 16 bases between. The CDR3 has 14 amino acids. CDR3 protein: CASTPPGLGYEQYF. The CDR3 coding sequence is TGTGCCAGCACCCCCCCGGGTCTTGGCTACGAGCAGTACTTC.

The sample holds a few counts of this clonotype. The chain couples TRBV4-2 to TRBJ2-3, with 7 bases identical to TRBD2. Trimming took 4 bases from V and 4 from J; bases not matched to a gene: 8. The CDR3 runs 15 residues. Germline lookup yields CDR1 LGHNA and CDR2 YNFKEQ. CDR3 sequence: CASSRDGGDSDTQYF. The CDR3 bases are TGTGCCAGCAGCCGGGATGGGGGGGACTCAGATACGCAGTATTTT.

This clonotype turned up a few times. The rearrangement links TRBV6-2 or TRBV6-3 to TRBJ1-5; D is possibly TRBD1 (5 bases). Germline V gene lookup returns CDR1 MNHEY and CDR2 SVGEGT. CDR3 size: 15 residues. V lost 2 bases to trimming and J lost 5 bases, with 13 bases between them. CDR3 coding DNA: TGTGCCAGCAGTTACGGTGGGCAGGGCCATCAGCCCCAGCATTTT. This codes for CASSYGGQGHQPQHF.

In DNA, the CDR3 is TGTGCCAGCAGCTTAACCCTAAATAGCGGGAGCTATGAGCAGTTCTTC. Amino acids: CASSLTLNSGSYEQFF. J is TRBJ2-1 and V is TRBV7-7; 9 nucleotides line up with TRBD2. From germline, CDR1 is SSHAT and CDR2 FNYEAQ (reference sequence). CDR3 length equals 16 residues. Unmatched junction bases numbered 10, after V lost 2 bases and J lost 8 bases.

This clonotype was seen only a few times. The chain is built from TRBV7-2 and TRBJ2-7; 9 bases fit TRBD2. This CDR3 is 15 amino acids long. V shed 5 bases, J shed 2 bases, and the junction held 7 bases outside the gene matches. CDR1 is SGHTA, CDR2 FQGNSA, per germline. This CDR3 reads CASSIRIAGAYEQYF. Here the CDR3 DNA reads TGTGCCAGCAGCATAAGAATAGCGGGAGCCTACGAGCAGTACTTC.

A few counts support this clonotype. The V and J genes are TRBV7-2 and TRBJ2-2; no firm D call. V lost 5 bases and J 0 bases, leaving 10 bases between the germline ends. This CDR3 has 15 residues. Germline CDR1 SGHTA, CDR2 FQGNSA. The CDR3 loop is CASSPSPANTGELFF. The CDR3 DNA follows: TGTGCCAGCAGCCCAAGCCCCGCGAACACCGGGGAGCTGTTTTTT. Supplemented by reference TRBV7-2 and TRBJ2-2, the full variable domain reads GAGVSQSPSNKVTEKGKDVELRCDPISGHTALYWYRQSLGQGLEFLIYFQGNSAPDKSGLPSDRFSAERTGGSVSTLTIQRTQQEDSAVYLCASSPSPANTGELFFGEGSRLTVL.

This clonotype was seen only a few times. The chain employs TRBV5-6 and TRBJ2-3, with 8 bases matching TRBD1. CDR1 and CDR2 from the germline V gene are SGHDT and YYEEEE. V shed 3 bases, J shed 7 bases, and the junction held 7 bases outside the gene matches. The CDR3 loop spans 14 amino acids. The CDR3 coding sequence is TGTGCCAGCAGCTCGCCAGGACAGGGTCATACGCAGTATTTT. Translation: CASSSPGQGHTQYF.

This clonotype was detected only a few times. The V and J genes are TRBV3-1 and TRBJ2-7; D unclear. The germline V gene encodes CDR1 LGHDT and CDR2 YNNKEL (reference sequence). The CDR3 is 13 amino acids. V shed 0 bases and J shed 5 bases, with 8 bases lying between them. The CDR3 nucleotides are TGTGCCAGCAGCCAAGATCTCAACAACGAGCAGTACTTC. This encodes CASSQDLNNEQYF.

The chain joins TRBV5-1 to TRBJ1-1, with 10 bases aligning to TRBD1. CDR1 and CDR2 (germline): SGHRS, YFSETQ. J lost 5 bases, V lost 1 base, and 5 bases had no gene match. This CDR3 has 15 amino acids. The DNA for the CDR3 is TGCGCCAGCAGCTTGTCGGGACAGGGGTGGACTGAAGCTTTCTTT. This translates into CASSLSGQGWTEAFF.

This clonotype was found a few times. This sequence joins TRBV20-1 and TRBJ2-7; 12 nucleotides align to TRBD2. Germline loops: CDR1 DFQATT, CDR2 SNEGSKA (reference sequence). The junction had 10 bases not matched to a gene; V was cut back by 4 bases and J by 6 bases. This CDR3 contains 15 residues. CDR3 loop: CSATGLAGSHGEQYF. CDR3 DNA sequence: TGCAGTGCTACCGGACTAGCGGGAAGCCATGGCGAGCAGTACTTC.